These 23 T cell receptor beta chains originate from one sample sequenced in a study of OX40 agonist ivuxolimab in advanced cancers. Repertoires were generated with immunoSEQ multiplex PCR, while TCRdb's copy carries only in-frame clones and drops some. The table shows approximately 67,000 clones, with over 80% occurring only once. This specimen consisted of CD4+ or CD8+ T cells sorted from blood, obtained in a trial of the OX40 agonist ivuxolimab. The receptors originated from an adult with an advanced solid tumor such as melanoma, head and neck, liver or kidney cancer.

The chain recombines TRBV6-4 with TRBJ1-1; no clear D. V was shortened by 0 bases and J by 4 bases, with 9 bases between the two germline ends. From germline, CDR1 is MRHNA and CDR2 SNTAGT. The CDR3 loop spans 14 amino acids. The CDR3 sequence is CASSDSSRTTEAFF. The CDR3 coding sequence is TGTGCCAGCAGTGACTCGAGCAGGACCACTGAAGCTTTCTTT.

The CDR3 spells CASYRGRGNEQYF. The CDR3 DNA follows: TGTGCCAGCTACAGGGGGCGGGGGAACGAGCAGTACTTC. The chain couples TRBV6-5 to TRBJ2-7, with TRBD1 matching over 9 bases. Germline trimming cut 8 bases from V and 5 bases from J; bases unmatched to any gene: 7. The CDR3 has 13 amino acids. The germline V gene has CDR1 MNHEY and CDR2 SVGAGI.

The rearrangement uses TRBV29-1 and TRBJ2-5; D gene ambiguous. Germline CDR1 and CDR2: SQVTM and ANQGSEA. This CDR3 contains 12 residues. V gave up 5 bases and J gave up 5 bases, with 12 bases separating them. The CDR3 nucleotides are TGCAGCGTTTTGTTGCGCGGCGAGACCCAGTACTTC. This gives the protein CSVLLRGETQYF.

This clone was recorded once. The rearrangement links TRBV5-1 to TRBJ1-1; D is unresolved. The CDR3 has 13 residues. Per germline, CDR1 SGHRS and CDR2 YFSETQ. V was cut by 4 bases and J by 3 bases, with 10 bases left in between. The CDR3 DNA reads as TGCGCCAGCAGCCCACGGCGGGACACTGAAGCTTTCTTT. Translation gives CASSPRRDTEAFF.

This clone was detected a few times. Different DNA sequences within this sample yield the same CDR3. The V gene is TRBV7-2, the J gene TRBJ2-7; D is uncertain. This CDR3 is 14 amino acids long. Germline V gene data show CDR1 as SGHTA and CDR2 as FQGNSA. Trimming pared 4 bases from V and 0 bases from J, leaving 10 bases between. CDR3: CASSSGPSSYEQYF. The CDR3 DNA reads TGTGCCAGCAGCTCAGGTCCCAGCTCCTACGAGCAGTACTTC. The variable domain in full, with the rest retrieved from reference TRBV7-2 and TRBJ2-7, is GAGVSQSPSNKVTEKGKDVELRCDPISGHTALYWYRQSLGQGLEFLIYFQGNSAPDKSGLPSDRFSAERTGGSVSTLTIQRTQQEDSAVYLCASSSGPSSYEQYFGPGTRLTVT.

This clone was observed a single time. The V gene is TRBV20-1, the J gene TRBJ1-2, with D unresolved. The CDR3 is made up of 11 amino acids. The V gene lost 0 bases and the J gene lost 4 bases, with 3 bases spanning the gap. The germline V gene has CDR1 DFQATT and CDR2 SNEGSKA (reference sequence). The CDR3 DNA reads TGCAGTGCTAGAGAGGGCTATGGCTACACCTTC. This translates into CSAREGYGYTF.

The V call is TRBV10-3, the J call TRBJ2-1; 7 nucleotides agree with TRBD2. Germline values: CDR1 ENHRY, CDR2 SYGVKD. This CDR3 has 15 amino acids. V trimming: 6 bases; J trimming: 5 bases; junction bases outside the gene matches: 10. The CDR3: CAISKAGNRDNEQFF. The CDR3, as DNA: TGTGCCATCAGCAAAGCGGGAAACCGGGACAATGAGCAGTTCTTC.

The gene calls are TRBV15 and TRBJ2-1, with D possibly matching TRBD1 (5 bases). The CDR3 loop spans 16 amino acids. V was trimmed by 3 bases and J by 0 bases, leaving 12 bases between them. The V gene's germline CDR1 is LNHNV and CDR2 YYDKDF (reference sequence). The CDR3 is CATSSDSLSSYNEQFF. DNA of the CDR3: TGTGCCACCAGCAGTGACAGTCTAAGCTCCTACAATGAGCAGTTCTTC.

This chain uses TRBV25-1 with TRBJ1-4; D is ambiguous. CDR1 is MGHDK and CDR2 is SYGVNS in the germline V gene. The V end lost 6 bases, the J end lost 0 bases, and 11 bases lay between the germline ends. There are 15 residues in the CDR3. CDR3 loop: CASSPRGTTNEKLFF. CDR3 bases: TGTGCCAGCAGCCCGAGAGGTACAACTAATGAAAAACTGTTTTTT.

The CDR3 spells CSVGNGYTF. The CDR3 nucleotides are TGCAGCGTGGGGAATGGCTACACCTTC. The J gene is TRBJ1-2, the V gene TRBV29-1, with no clear D. V shed 6 bases and J shed 6 bases, with 5 bases lying between them. The V gene's germline CDR1 is SQVTM and CDR2 ANQGSEA. The CDR3 loop spans 9 amino acids.

The chain recombines TRBV6-5 with TRBJ2-5; maybe TRBD2 (5 bases). The CDR3 runs to 16 residues. V lost 4 bases, J lost 2 bases, and 17 bases lay in between. Germline values: CDR1 MNHEY, CDR2 SVGAGI. The CDR3 spells CASSFGTGIRQETQYF. CDR3 nucleotides: TGTGCCAGCAGTTTTGGAACGGGAATACGGCAAGAGACCCAGTACTTC.

The CDR3 sequence is CASSAPPAGVFNEQFF. The CDR3 coding sequence is TGTGCCAGTAGTGCCCCCCCAGCGGGGGTCTTCAATGAGCAGTTCTTC. This chain joins TRBV19 and TRBJ2-1, with 8 nucleotides matching TRBD2. The CDR3 sequence is 16 residues long. From germline, CDR1 is LNHDA and CDR2 SQIVND (reference sequence). V shed 5 bases and J 6 bases; nucleotides not matched to a gene: 12.

The V call is TRBV11-2, the J call TRBJ2-3, with D possibly matching TRBD2 (5 bases). This CDR3 has 16 amino acids. Per germline, CDR1 SGHAT and CDR2 FQNNGV. Trimming removed 5 bases at V and 0 bases at J, with 15 bases between. Here the CDR3 reads CASSPVGATSTDTQYF. CDR3 nucleotide sequence: TGTGCCAGCAGCCCTGTGGGAGCGACTAGCACAGATACGCAGTATTTT.

DNA for the CDR3: TGTGCCAGCTCACTAGACAGGGACTCCTACAATGAGCAGTTCTTC. It translates to CASSLDRDSYNEQFF. This chain uses TRBV18 with TRBJ2-1; 7 bases match TRBD1. V lost 4 bases, J lost 0 bases, and 3 bases stayed unmatched. The CDR3 is made up of 15 amino acids. The germline CDR1 and CDR2 sequences are KGHSH and LQKENI.

The chain uses TRBV7-2 and TRBJ2-1, with D unclear. Germline V gives CDR1 SGHTA, CDR2 FQGNSA. Trimming left V 3 bases short and J 7 bases short, with 16 bases between. This CDR3 comprises 15 residues. The DNA of the CDR3 is TGTGCCAGCAGCTTCCTAAGCCGCCGGTCAAATGAGCAGTTCTTC. The encoded protein is CASSFLSRRSNEQFF.

The V and J genes are TRBV15 and TRBJ1-1; D is unclear. V lost 5 bases and J 7 bases, leaving 17 bases between the germline ends. Per the germline V gene, CDR1 is LNHNV and CDR2 is YYDKDF (reference sequence). The CDR3 sequence is 14 residues long. The CDR3 loop reads CATSESREADEAFF. For the CDR3, the DNA is TGTGCCACCAGCGAATCAAGGGAGGCAGATGAAGCTTTCTTT.

The chain combines TRBV11-2 with TRBJ2-6, with D possibly matching TRBD2 (5 bases). The CDR3 consists of 15 residues. Germline loops: CDR1 SGHAT, CDR2 FQNNGV. V shed 2 bases and J shed 4 bases, with 9 bases lying between them. CDR3 in amino acids: CASSLRTGGANVLTF. CDR3 bases: TGTGCCAGCAGCTTACGGACTGGAGGGGCCAACGTCCTGACTTTC.

This clone has only a few counts. The CDR3 loop is CASSLRSGAYEQYF. CDR3 sequence (DNA): TGTGCCAGCAGCTTACGTAGCGGGGCCTACGAGCAGTACTTC. This rearrangement joins TRBV7-9 to TRBJ2-7, with TRBD2 matching over 8 bases. Losses at the gene ends were 2 bases for V and 2 bases for J; bases not matched to a gene: 2. Germline loops: CDR1 SEHNR, CDR2 FQNEAQ (reference sequence). The CDR3 extends over 14 amino acids.

CDR3 DNA: TGTGCCAGCAGCTTGGCGGGACAGGGGGTCTACAATGAGCAGTTCTTC. It specifies CASSLAGQGVYNEQFF. The rearrangement links TRBV5-4 to TRBJ2-1, with TRBD1 matching over 11 bases. The CDR3 length is 16 residues. Germline CDR1 reads SGHNT; CDR2 reads YYREEE (reference sequence). Trimming removed 0 bases from V and 3 bases from J; junction bases left unmatched: 2. Using reference TRBV5-4 and TRBJ2-1 for the parts outside the CDR3, the full variable domain is ETGVTQSPTHLIKTRGQQVTLRCSSQSGHNTVSWYQQALGQGPQFIFQYYREEENGRGNFPPRFSGLQFPNYSSELNVNALELDDSALYLCASSLAGQGVYNEQFFGPGTRLTVL.

V and J are TRBV7-2 and TRBJ2-7; 8 bases align to TRBD2. V dropped 2 bases and J dropped 3; count of bases not matched to a gene: 12. The CDR3 is made up of 17 amino acids. Germline lookup yields CDR1 SGHTA and CDR2 FQGNSA. The CDR3 bases are TGTGCCAGCAGCTTATTACGCGGGAGGCCCCAGGACTACGAGCAGTACTTC. This gives the protein CASSLLRGRPQDYEQYF.

This clone was counted between two and nine times. This chain connects TRBV2 to TRBJ2-5; D not resolved. From germline, CDR1 is SNHLY and CDR2 FYNNEI. V lost 4 bases and J lost 0, with 6 bases in between. CDR3 length: 13 amino acids. The CDR3 sequence: CASSVEYQETQYF. CDR3 in DNA: TGTGCCAGCAGTGTCGAGTACCAAGAGACCCAGTACTTC.

CDR3 in DNA: TGCAGCGTTGAGCTGCTCCAAGAGACCCAGTACTTC. This gives the protein CSVELLQETQYF. The J gene is TRBJ2-5, the V gene TRBV29-1; D is unclear. Germline CDR1 reads SQVTM; CDR2 reads ANQGSEA. The V end lost 3 bases, the J end lost 1 base, and 6 bases lay between the germline ends. CDR3 length: 12 amino acids. The full variable domain, completed using reference TRBV29-1 and TRBJ2-5, is SAVISQKPSRDICQRGTSLTIQCQVDSQVTMMFWYRQQPGQSLTLIATANQGSEATYESGFVIDKFPISRPNLTFSTLTVSNMSPEDSSIYLCSVELLQETQYFGPGTRLLVL.

CDR3: CASSESIFHEQYF. Here the CDR3 DNA reads TGCGCCAGCAGTGAGTCGATTTTCCACGAGCAGTACTTC. The V and J genes are TRBV10-2 and TRBJ2-7; D is unresolved. The CDR3 contains 13 residues. The V end lost 0 bases, the J end lost 5 bases, and 8 bases lay between the germline ends. In germline, CDR1 is WSHSY, CDR2 SAAADI.